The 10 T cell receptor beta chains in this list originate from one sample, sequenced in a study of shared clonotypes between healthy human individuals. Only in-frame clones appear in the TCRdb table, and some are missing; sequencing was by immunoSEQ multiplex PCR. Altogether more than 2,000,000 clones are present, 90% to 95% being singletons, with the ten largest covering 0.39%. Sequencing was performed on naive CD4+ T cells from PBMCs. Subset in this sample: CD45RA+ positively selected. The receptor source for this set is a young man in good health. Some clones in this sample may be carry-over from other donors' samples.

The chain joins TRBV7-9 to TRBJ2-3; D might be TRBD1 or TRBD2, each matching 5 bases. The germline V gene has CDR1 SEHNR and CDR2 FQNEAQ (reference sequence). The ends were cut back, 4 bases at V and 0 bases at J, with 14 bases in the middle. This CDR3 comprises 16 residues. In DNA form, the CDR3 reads TGTGCCAGCAGCTCAGCAAGAGGGGCAAGCACAGATACGCAGTATTTT. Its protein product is CASSSARGASTDTQYF.

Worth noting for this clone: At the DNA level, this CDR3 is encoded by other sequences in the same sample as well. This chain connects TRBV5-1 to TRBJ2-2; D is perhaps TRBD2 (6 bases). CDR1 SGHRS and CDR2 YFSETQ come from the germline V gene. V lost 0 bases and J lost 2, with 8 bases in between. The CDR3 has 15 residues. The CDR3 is CASSLGRGNTGELFF. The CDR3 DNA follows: TGCGCCAGCAGCTTGGGGAGGGGAAACACCGGGGAGCTGTTTTTT.

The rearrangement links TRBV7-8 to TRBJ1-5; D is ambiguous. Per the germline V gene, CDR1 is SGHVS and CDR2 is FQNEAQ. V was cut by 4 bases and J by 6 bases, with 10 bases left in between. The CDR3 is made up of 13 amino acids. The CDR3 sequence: CASSSSSAQPQHF. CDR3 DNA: TGTGCCAGCAGCTCCTCCAGTGCTCAGCCCCAGCATTTT.

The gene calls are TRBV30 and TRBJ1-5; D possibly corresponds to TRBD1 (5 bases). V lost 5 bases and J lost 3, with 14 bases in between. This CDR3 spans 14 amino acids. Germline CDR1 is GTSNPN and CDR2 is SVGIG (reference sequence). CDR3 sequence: CAWGMGGFNQPQHF. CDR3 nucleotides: TGTGCCTGGGGGATGGGGGGATTCAATCAGCCCCAGCATTTT.

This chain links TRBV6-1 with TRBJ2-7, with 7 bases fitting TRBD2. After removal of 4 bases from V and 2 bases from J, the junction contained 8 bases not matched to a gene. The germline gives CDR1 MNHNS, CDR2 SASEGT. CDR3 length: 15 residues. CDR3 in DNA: TGTGCCAGCAGTGGGGGAGGGATCGCAACCTACGAGCAGTACTTC. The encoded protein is CASSGGGIATYEQYF.

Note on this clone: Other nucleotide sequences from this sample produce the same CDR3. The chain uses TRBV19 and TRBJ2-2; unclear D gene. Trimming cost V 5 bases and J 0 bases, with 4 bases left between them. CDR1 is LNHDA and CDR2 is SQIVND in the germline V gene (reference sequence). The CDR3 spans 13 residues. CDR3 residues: CASSRTNTGELFF. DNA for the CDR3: TGTGCCAGTAGTCGCACGAACACCGGGGAGCTGTTTTTT.

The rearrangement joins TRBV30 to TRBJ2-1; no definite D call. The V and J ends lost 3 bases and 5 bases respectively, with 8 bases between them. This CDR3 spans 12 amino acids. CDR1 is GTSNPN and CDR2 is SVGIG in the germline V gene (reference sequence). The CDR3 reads CAWSQTHNEQFF. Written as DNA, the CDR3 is TGTGCCTGGAGCCAGACTCACAATGAGCAGTTCTTC.

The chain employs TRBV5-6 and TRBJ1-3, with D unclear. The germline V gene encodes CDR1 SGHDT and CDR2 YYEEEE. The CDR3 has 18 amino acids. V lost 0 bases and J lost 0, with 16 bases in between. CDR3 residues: CASSLGHAKWSSGNTIYF. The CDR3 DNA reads TGTGCCAGCAGCTTGGGACACGCCAAATGGAGCTCTGGAAACACCATATATTTT.

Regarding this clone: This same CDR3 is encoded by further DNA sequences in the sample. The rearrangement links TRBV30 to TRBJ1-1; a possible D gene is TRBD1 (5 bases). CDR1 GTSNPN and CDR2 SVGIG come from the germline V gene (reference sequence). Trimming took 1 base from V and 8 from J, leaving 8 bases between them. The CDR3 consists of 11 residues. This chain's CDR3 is CAWSDRSEAFF. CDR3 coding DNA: TGTGCCTGGAGTGACAGGAGCGAAGCTTTCTTT.

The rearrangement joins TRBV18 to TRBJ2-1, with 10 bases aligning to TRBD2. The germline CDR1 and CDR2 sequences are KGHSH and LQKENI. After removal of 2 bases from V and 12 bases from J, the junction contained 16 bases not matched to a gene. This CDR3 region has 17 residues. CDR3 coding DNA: TGTGCCAGCTCACCAGGGAGGCTAGCGGGAGCCAACGAGGGGCAGTTCTTC. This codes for CASSPGRLAGANEGQFF.